A single T cell receptor (beta chain) is shown here with its context. The antigen is not known. This specimen comes from a study of shared clonotypes between healthy human individuals. General study findings and limits: It was the few donors that limited the genetic and exposure-history diversity represented. In the sorted subsets, rarefaction showed sequencing was incomplete despite large depth. On the whole, naive subsets had larger estimated richness than memory subsets had.

With 5 bases removed from V and 4 bases from J, the gap between germline ends came to 12 bases. CDR1 is LNHDA and CDR2 is SQIVND in the germline V gene (reference sequence). The CDR3 length is 14 residues. Clones were read by immunoSEQ multiplex PCR, and TCRdb kept only the in-frame ones, dropping some. This sample has some 580,000 clones; more than 95% occur once, and the top ten carry around 0.058%. Donation came from healthy HIV-negative adults that had no recent acute infections or vaccinations. This sequence originates from a woman aged 30 to 39 in good health. This chain connects TRBV19 to TRBJ2-1; D call uncertain. The sequenced sample was naive CD4+ T cells sorted from blood. Subset: CD45RA+ positively selected. The CDR3 here is CASSGWHKYNEQFF. Written as DNA, the CDR3 is TGTGCCAGTAGTGGGTGGCACAAGTACAATGAGCAGTTCTTC.